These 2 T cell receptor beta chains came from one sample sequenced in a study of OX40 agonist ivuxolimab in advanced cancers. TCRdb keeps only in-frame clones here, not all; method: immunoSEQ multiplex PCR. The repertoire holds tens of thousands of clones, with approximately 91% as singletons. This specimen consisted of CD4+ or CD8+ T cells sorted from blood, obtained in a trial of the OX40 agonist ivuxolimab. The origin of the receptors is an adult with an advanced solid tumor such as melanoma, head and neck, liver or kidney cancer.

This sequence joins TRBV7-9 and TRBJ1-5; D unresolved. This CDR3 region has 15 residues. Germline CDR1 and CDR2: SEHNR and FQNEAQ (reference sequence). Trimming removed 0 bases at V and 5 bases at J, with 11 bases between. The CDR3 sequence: CASSLAGRLDQPQHF. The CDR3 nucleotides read TGTGCCAGCAGCTTAGCAGGGAGGCTCGATCAGCCCCAGCATTTT.

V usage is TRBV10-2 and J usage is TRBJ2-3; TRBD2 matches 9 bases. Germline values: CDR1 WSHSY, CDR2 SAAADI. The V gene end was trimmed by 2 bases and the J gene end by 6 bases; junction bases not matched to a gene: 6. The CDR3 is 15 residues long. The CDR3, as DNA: TGCGCCAGCAGTGAGACTAGCGGGCTGAGTGATACGCAGTATTTT. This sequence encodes CASSETSGLSDTQYF.